The 24 T cell receptor beta chains below were found in one sample sequenced in a study of shared clonotypes between healthy human individuals. Only CD45RO-negative cells positively selected for CCR7 counted as naive CD8 cells, so terminally differentiated effector memory CD45RA+ cells were excluded. Method: immunoSEQ multiplex PCR; TCRdb's copy keeps in-frame clones and lacks some. The table has roughly 2,000,000 clones, roughly 95% seen once; the top ten hold more than 0.9%. The sequenced material came from naive CD8+ T cells sorted from blood. Source of these receptors: a man aged 18 to 30 in good health.

The genes are TRBV15 and TRBJ2-1; D possibly matches TRBD1 or TRBD2 (5 bases each). The CDR3 covers 13 residues. Trimming pared 6 bases from V and 6 bases from J, leaving 12 bases between. From germline, CDR1 is LNHNV and CDR2 YYDKDF (reference sequence). The CDR3 DNA is TGTGCCACCAGTGTGGGACCAGTCAATGAGCAGTTCTTC. Residues: CATSVGPVNEQFF.

The chain combines TRBV18 with TRBJ2-1; 11 bases line up with TRBD1. Losses at the gene ends were 9 bases for V and 4 bases for J; bases not matched to a gene: 5. Germline CDR1 reads KGHSH; CDR2 reads LQKENI. CDR3 length equals 14 residues. The chain's CDR3 is CASAGTGGYNEQFF. CDR3 bases: TGTGCCAGTGCCGGGACAGGGGGGTACAATGAGCAGTTCTTC.

V and J are TRBV10-3 and TRBJ2-1; 8 bases fit TRBD2. Germline V gives CDR1 ENHRY, CDR2 SYGVKD. V lost 10 bases, J lost 4 bases, and 21 bases stayed unmatched. The CDR3 consists of 18 residues. The CDR3 DNA is TGTGCCAGTCAAGCCTTAGCGGGGACCGACTTAGTTTACAATGAGCAGTTCTTC. Its protein product is CASQALAGTDLVYNEQFF.

With regard to this clone: The same CDR3 also results from other DNA sequences found in this sample. The genes are TRBV10-3 and TRBJ2-1; no reliable D call. Germline CDR1 reads ENHRY; CDR2 reads SYGVKD. The length of the CDR3 is 13 residues. Trimming removed 0 bases from V and 2 bases from J, with 2 bases in between. CDR3 in DNA: TGTGCCATCAGTGAGTCAGCCTACAATGAGCAGTTCTTC. Translation gives CAISESAYNEQFF.

This chain connects TRBV6-5 to TRBJ2-2; D not certain. Trimming took 6 bases from V and 1 from J, leaving 6 bases between them. Germline CDR1 reads MNHEY; CDR2 reads SVGAGI. This CDR3 has 13 amino acids. The CDR3 protein is CASRAENTGELFF. The CDR3 nucleotides are TGTGCCAGCAGGGCAGAGAACACCGGGGAGCTGTTTTTT.

This chain connects TRBV7-9 to TRBJ1-2, with D tentatively TRBD1 (6 bases). In germline, CDR1 is SEHNR, CDR2 FQNEAQ (reference sequence). The CDR3 length is 14 residues. The V end lost 7 bases, the J end lost 3 bases, and 15 bases lay between the germline ends. CDR3 sequence reads: CASTFVGADYGYTF. The CDR3 DNA reads TGTGCCAGCACCTTTGTGGGGGCAGACTATGGCTACACCTTC.

The chain uses TRBV7-2 and TRBJ2-7; tentatively, D is TRBD1 (6 bases). Trimming left V 2 bases short and J 2 bases short, with 7 bases between. CDR1 SGHTA and CDR2 FQGNSA come from the germline V gene. The CDR3 is 13 residues long. Here the CDR3 reads CASSLWDTYEQYF. The CDR3 nucleotides read TGTGCCAGCAGCTTATGGGACACCTACGAGCAGTACTTC. Filled out from reference TRBV7-2 and TRBJ2-7, the complete variable domain reads GAGVSQSPSNKVTEKGKDVELRCDPISGHTALYWYRQSLGQGLEFLIYFQGNSAPDKSGLPSDRFSAERTGGSVSTLTIQRTQQEDSAVYLCASSLWDTYEQYFGPGTRLTVT.

Details on this clone: The sample contains more than one DNA sequence encoding this CDR3. The V and J genes are TRBV9 and TRBJ2-3; no reliable D call. Trimming removed 0 bases at V and 2 bases at J, with 10 bases between. The CDR3 sequence is 15 residues long. Germline lookup yields CDR1 SGDLS and CDR2 YYNGEE. Here the CDR3 DNA reads TGTGCCAGCAGCGTAGATTGGGGATCCACAGATACGCAGTATTTT. Translated, it gives CASSVDWGSTDTQYF.

J is TRBJ2-5 and V is TRBV7-2, with 13 positions matching TRBD2. J was trimmed by 5 bases and V by 5 bases; bases with no gene match: 8. The CDR3 has 16 residues. Per the germline V gene, CDR1 is SGHTA and CDR2 is FQGNSA. The CDR3 here is CASSAGLAGVGETQYF. In DNA, the CDR3 is TGTGCCAGCAGCGCCGGACTAGCGGGAGTCGGGGAGACCCAGTACTTC.

CDR3 region: CASSLDRAGYNEQFF. The CDR3 nucleotides are TGTGCCAGCAGTTTGGACAGGGCTGGCTACAATGAGCAGTTCTTC. The V call is TRBV6-1, the J call TRBJ2-1; 8 positions match TRBD1. The germline CDR1 and CDR2 sequences are MNHNS and SASEGT. V was pared by 5 bases and J by 3 bases, with 6 bases of the junction left unmatched. This CDR3 spans 15 amino acids.

J is TRBJ2-7 and V is TRBV29-1, with D uncertain. The CDR3 has 14 residues. The germline gives CDR1 SQVTM, CDR2 ANQGSEA. V was pared by 3 bases and J by 2 bases, with 14 bases between. The CDR3 reads CSVDSSADTYEQYF. The CDR3 coding sequence is TGCAGCGTTGACTCCAGCGCGGATACCTACGAGCAGTACTTC.

The CDR3 protein is CASSPVGGGTSGYTF. The CDR3 DNA reads TGTGCCAGCAGTCCGGTAGGCGGGGGCACTAGTGGCTACACCTTC. This chain links TRBV25-1 with TRBJ1-2, with TRBD1 as a possible D gene (6 bases). Trimming stripped 5 bases from V and 7 bases from J, with 20 bases between. This CDR3 has 15 residues. The germline V gene has CDR1 MGHDK and CDR2 SYGVNS.

The chain combines TRBV18 with TRBJ2-7; 7 bases line up with TRBD1. Unmatched junction bases numbered 7, after V lost 4 bases and J lost 4 bases. The CDR3 is 14 amino acids. Germline V gene lookup returns CDR1 KGHSH and CDR2 LQKENI. The CDR3 spells CASSLSGTEYEQYF. The CDR3 DNA reads as TGTGCCAGCTCACTTTCAGGGACAGAGTACGAGCAGTACTTC.

V and J are TRBV13 and TRBJ2-7; D is unresolved. In germline, CDR1 is PRHDT, CDR2 FYEKMQ (reference sequence). The CDR3 contains 12 residues. The V end lost 6 bases, the J end lost 2 bases, and 8 bases lay between the germline ends. This chain's CDR3 is CASSLRAYEQYF. CDR3 DNA: TGTGCCAGCAGTCTAAGGGCCTACGAGCAGTACTTC.

With respect to this clone: Other nucleotide sequences in the sample specify the same CDR3. This rearrangement joins TRBV4-1 to TRBJ1-2, with 10 bases that match TRBD1. Germline V gene lookup returns CDR1 MGHRA and CDR2 YSYEKL. The CDR3 totals 14 residues. After removal of 4 bases from V and 2 bases from J, the junction contained 1 base not matched to a gene. CDR3 nucleotides: TGCGCCAGCAGCCCGGGACAGGGGAACTATGGCTACACCTTC. Its translation: CASSPGQGNYGYTF.

The V gene is TRBV27, the J gene TRBJ2-1; the D is unclear. Trimming shortened V by 2 bases and J by 0 bases, and 11 bases separated the two germline ends. The CDR3 length is 16 residues. CDR1 MNHEY and CDR2 SMNVEV come from the germline V gene (reference sequence). The CDR3 loop reads CASSLVPGNSYNEQFF. Here the CDR3 DNA reads TGTGCCAGCAGTTTAGTCCCGGGTAACTCCTACAATGAGCAGTTCTTC.

This clone was found once. For the CDR3, the DNA is TGTGCCAGCAGCTTCGGGGTTAATTCACCCCTCCACTTT. Translated: CASSFGVNSPLHF. V gene TRBV5-5 combines with J gene TRBJ1-6; D unresolved. Trimming shortened V by 2 bases and J by 6 bases, and 6 bases separated the two germline ends. This CDR3 has 13 residues. Germline lookup yields CDR1 SGHKS and CDR2 YYEKEE (reference sequence).

J is TRBJ2-1 and V is TRBV4-3; TRBD2 matches at 11 bases. J lost 9 bases, V lost 1 base, and 5 bases had no gene match. From germline, CDR1 is LGHNA and CDR2 YSLEER. CDR3 size: 15 residues. The CDR3 loop reads CASSQVTSGSREQFF. CDR3 nucleotide sequence: TGCGCCAGCAGCCAAGTAACTAGCGGGAGTCGTGAGCAGTTCTTC.

The chain uses TRBV7-9 and TRBJ2-3; D not resolved. Germline V gene sequence: CDR1 SEHNR, CDR2 FQNEAQ (reference sequence). V shed 7 bases and J shed 6 bases, with 20 bases lying between them. The CDR3 is 15 residues long. CDR3 in DNA: TGTGCCAGCATCGTTGGGGTCGGAGTTTTGGATACGCAGTATTTT. This gives the protein CASIVGVGVLDTQYF.

The V and J genes are TRBV27 and TRBJ2-7; D possibly corresponds to TRBD1 (6 bases). The CDR3 consists of 16 residues. Per the germline V gene, CDR1 is MNHEY and CDR2 is SMNVEV (reference sequence). V dropped 5 bases and J dropped 2 bases, with 19 bases sitting between them. CDR3 DNA: TGTGCCAGCAGTCCCTCTCCCGACAGGTTGACCTACGAGCAGTACTTC. Amino acids: CASSPSPDRLTYEQYF.

The chain couples TRBV4-3 to TRBJ2-2; tentatively, D is TRBD1 or TRBD2 (5 bases each). CDR1 LGHNA and CDR2 YSLEER come from the germline V gene. The CDR3 extends over 17 amino acids. Trimming removed 0 bases at V and 3 bases at J, with 14 bases between. CDR3 DNA: TGCGCCAGCAGCCAAGATGAGCAGGGACCGGACACCGGGGAGCTGTTTTTT. Amino acids: CASSQDEQGPDTGELFF.

V and J are TRBV29-1 and TRBJ2-4; 7 positions agree with TRBD1. J was trimmed by 8 bases and V by 6 bases; bases with no gene match: 13. There are 14 residues in the CDR3. The V gene's germline CDR1 is SQVTM and CDR2 ANQGSEA. The DNA of the CDR3 is TGCAGCGTGCTCGACAGGGCACTCACAGACATTCAGTACTTC. Translating gives CSVLDRALTDIQYF.

The V call is TRBV28, the J call TRBJ2-7; 7 positions agree with TRBD1. CDR1 MDHEN and CDR2 SYDVKM come from the germline V gene. The CDR3 has 15 amino acids. The V and J ends lost 8 bases and 2 bases, in that order; junction bases with no gene match: 12. CDR3 residues: CASGRQGEYPYEQYF. The CDR3 region has the DNA TGTGCCAGCGGCCGGCAGGGGGAATATCCCTACGAGCAGTACTTC.

The rearrangement links TRBV2 to TRBJ1-2; no reliable D call. Trimming pared 6 bases from V and 2 bases from J, leaving 13 bases between. The CDR3 is made up of 14 amino acids. The V gene's germline CDR1 is SNHLY and CDR2 FYNNEI. This CDR3 reads CASREGGENYGYTF. In DNA, the CDR3 is TGTGCCAGCAGGGAGGGAGGAGAAAACTATGGCTACACCTTC.